These T cell receptor beta chains were read from a single sample in a study of regulatory T cells in long-lasting Graves disease. TCRdb used MiXCR to reprocess the multiplex PCR reads, holding one entry per CDR3 protein. The repertoire holds about 450,000 distinct CDR3 sequences, with over 15% as singletons. These data were also reused for a study on T cells in Graves' hyperthyroidism and ophthalmopathy.

The sequences come from peripheral blood mononuclear cells (PBMCs), collected at new diagnosis, from a patient treated with antithyroid drugs. The receptors stem from a woman in her thirties with Graves disease. CDR3s include the opening cysteine and the closing phenylalanine or tryptophan. The D gene is left open where the match is weak. Clone sizes are given selectively: once, few, many, or a class where the clone is expanded.

17	TRBV5-4	TRBJ2-1	many	TRBD2	CASSHGTSGGFYNEQFF	TGTGCCAGCAGCCACGGGACTAGCGGGGGATTCTACAATGAGCAGTTCTTC
16	TRBV14	TRBJ2-1	.	TRBD2	CASSRPTSGSYNEQFF	TGTGCCAGCAGCCGCCCCACTAGCGGGAGTTACAATGAGCAGTTCTTC
15	TRBV19	TRBJ1-1	few	.	CASCFREGRVTEAFF	TGTGCCAGCTGTTTTCGTGAGGGAAGGGTCACTGAAGCTTTCTTT
12	TRBV7-9	TRBJ2-1	once	.	CASSLLGEQSFF	TGTGCCAGCAGCTTACTCGGGGAGCAATCGTTCTTC
12	TRBV30	TRBJ2-7	few	.	CAWRGPNNEQYF	TGTGCCTGGCGGGGACCCAACAACGAGCAGTACTTC
15	TRBV7-9	TRBJ1-3	many	TRBD1	CASSFDRGPGNTIYF	TGTGCCAGCAGCTTCGACAGGGGACCTGGAAACACCATATATTTT
17	TRBV28	TRBJ2-2	many	.	CASSPWLAGSNTGELFF	TGTGCCAGCAGTCCATGGCTGGCGGGGAGCAACACCGGGGAGCTGTTTTTT
13	TRBV5-5	TRBJ2-7	few	.	CASSFGTTYEQYF	TGTGCCAGCAGCTTTGGGACAACTTACGAGCAGTACTTC
14	TRBV20-1	TRBJ2-7	.	TRBD1	CSVPPGTGAYEQYF	TGCAGTGTTCCCCCGGGGACAGGAGCCTACGAGCAGTACTTC
18	TRBV3-2	TRBJ2-5	few	.	CASSPLGPGQEKKETQYF	TGTGCCAGCAGCCCCCTAGGCCCGGGACAGGAAAAAAAAGAGACCCAGTACTTC
15	TRBV7-9	TRBJ2-7	many	TRBD2	CASSSRTSGSYEQYF	TGTGCCAGCAGCTCTAGGACTAGCGGCTCCTACGAGCAGTACTTC
15	TRBV28	TRBJ2-2	.	.	CASAFTELLTGELFF	TGTGCCAGCGCATTTACGGAACTCCTCACCGGGGAGCTGTTTTTT
15	TRBV12-3/TRBV12-4	TRBJ2-1	many	.	CASSRDSGGANEQFF	TGTGCCAGCAGCCGGGACTCTGGGGGGGCCAATGAGCAGTTCTTC
13	TRBV19	TRBJ1-2	.	.	CASSKDTNYGYTF	TGTGCCAGTAGTAAGGACACTAACTATGGCTACACCTTC
12	TRBV28	TRBJ2-1	many	TRBD1	CASSQGVDEQFF	TGTGCCAGCAGTCAGGGGGTGGATGAGCAGTTCTTC
13	TRBV12-3/TRBV12-4	TRBJ2-7	many	.	CASSRDELGEQYF	TGTGCCAGCAGCCGAGACGAATTGGGGGAGCAGTACTTC
16	TRBV15	TRBJ2-1	many	.	CATSRLDQSSYNEQFF	TGTGCCACCAGCAGACTCGACCAGAGCTCCTACAATGAGCAGTTCTTC
14	TRBV19	TRBJ1-5	few	.	CASSPLMGTQPQHF	TGTGCCAGTAGTCCTCTAATGGGGACTCAGCCCCAGCATTTT
15	TRBV28	TRBJ2-2	.	.	CASSLGGAGVGELFF	TGTGCCAGCAGTTTAGGAGGGGCCGGGGTCGGGGAGCTGTTTTTT
13	TRBV28	TRBJ2-7	many	.	CASSLRSPYEQYF	TGTGCCAGCAGTTTAAGGTCTCCCTACGAGCAGTACTTC
17	TRBV11-3	TRBJ1-1	many	.	CASSLGHRDTMNTEAFF	TGTGCCAGCAGCTTAGGCCACCGGGACACTATGAACACTGAAGCTTTCTTT
18	TRBV7-2	TRBJ2-3	many	TRBD2	CASSLPTGTSGRTDTQYF	TGTGCCAGCAGCTTGCCAACCGGGACTAGCGGGAGAACAGATACGCAGTATTTT
16	TRBV5-1	TRBJ2-1	many	.	CASSLGRNPPYNEQFF	TGCGCCAGCAGCTTGGGAAGGAATCCACCCTACAATGAGCAGTTCTTC
12	TRBV2	TRBJ2-2	many	.	CASFGNTGELFF	TGTGCCAGCTTTGGGAACACCGGGGAGCTGTTTTTT